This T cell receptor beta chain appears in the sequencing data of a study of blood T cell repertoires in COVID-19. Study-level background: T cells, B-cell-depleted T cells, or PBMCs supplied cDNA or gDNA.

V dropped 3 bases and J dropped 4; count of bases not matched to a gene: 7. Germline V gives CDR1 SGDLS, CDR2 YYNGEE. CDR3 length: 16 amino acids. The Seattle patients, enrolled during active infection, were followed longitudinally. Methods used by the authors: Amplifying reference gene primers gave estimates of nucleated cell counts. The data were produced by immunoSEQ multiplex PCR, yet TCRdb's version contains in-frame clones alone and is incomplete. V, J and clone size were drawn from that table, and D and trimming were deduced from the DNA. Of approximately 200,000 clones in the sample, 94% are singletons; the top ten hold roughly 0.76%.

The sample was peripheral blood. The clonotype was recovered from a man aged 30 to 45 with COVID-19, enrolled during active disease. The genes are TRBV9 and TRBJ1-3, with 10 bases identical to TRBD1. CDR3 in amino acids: CASSARQGAPGNTIYF. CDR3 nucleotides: TGTGCCAGCAGCGCCAGACAGGGGGCGCCGGGAAACACCATATATTTT.